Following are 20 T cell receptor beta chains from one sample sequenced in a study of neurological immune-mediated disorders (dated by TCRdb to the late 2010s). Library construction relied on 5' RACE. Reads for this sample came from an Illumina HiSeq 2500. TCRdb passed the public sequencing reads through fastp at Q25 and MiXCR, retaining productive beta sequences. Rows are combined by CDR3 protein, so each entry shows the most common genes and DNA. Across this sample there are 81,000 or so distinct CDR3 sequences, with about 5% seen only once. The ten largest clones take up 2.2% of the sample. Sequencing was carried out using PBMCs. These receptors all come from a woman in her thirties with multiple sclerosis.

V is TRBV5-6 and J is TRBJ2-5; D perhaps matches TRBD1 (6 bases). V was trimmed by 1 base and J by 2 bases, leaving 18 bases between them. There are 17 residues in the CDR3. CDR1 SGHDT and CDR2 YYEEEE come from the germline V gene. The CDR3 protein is CASSLTYGGPLQETQYF. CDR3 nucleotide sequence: TGTGCCAGCAGCTTGACGTATGGGGGCCCTTTGCAAGAGACCCAGTACTTC.

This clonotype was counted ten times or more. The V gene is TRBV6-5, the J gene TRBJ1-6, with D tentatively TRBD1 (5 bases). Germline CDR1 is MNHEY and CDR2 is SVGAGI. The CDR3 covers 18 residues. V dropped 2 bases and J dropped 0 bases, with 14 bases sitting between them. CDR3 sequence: CASSYGSRGSSYNSPLHF. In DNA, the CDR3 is TGTGCCAGCAGTTACGGTTCCCGGGGGAGCTCCTATAATTCACCCCTCCACTTT.

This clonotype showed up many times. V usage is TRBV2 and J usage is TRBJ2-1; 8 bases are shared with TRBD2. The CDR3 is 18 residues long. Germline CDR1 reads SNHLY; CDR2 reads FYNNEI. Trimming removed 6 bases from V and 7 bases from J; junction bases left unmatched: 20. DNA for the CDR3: TGTGCCAGCAGCCACTCCATAATACTTCAGGGCGGGGGGAATGAGCAGTTCTTC. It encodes CASSHSIILQGGGNEQFF. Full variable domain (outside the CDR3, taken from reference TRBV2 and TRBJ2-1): EPEVTQTPSHQVTQMGQEVILRCVPISNHLYFYWYRQILGQKVEFLVSFYNNEISEKSEIFDDQFSVERPDGSNFTLKIRSTKLEDSAMYFCASSHSIILQGGGNEQFFGPGTRLTVL.

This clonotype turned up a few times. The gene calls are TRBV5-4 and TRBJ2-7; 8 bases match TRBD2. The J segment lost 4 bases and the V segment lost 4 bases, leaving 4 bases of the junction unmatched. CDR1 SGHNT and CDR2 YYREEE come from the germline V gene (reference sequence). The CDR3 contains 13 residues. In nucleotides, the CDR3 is TGTGCCAGCAGCCGGGGGGGCCTATACGAGCAGTACGTC. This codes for CASSRGGLYEQYV.

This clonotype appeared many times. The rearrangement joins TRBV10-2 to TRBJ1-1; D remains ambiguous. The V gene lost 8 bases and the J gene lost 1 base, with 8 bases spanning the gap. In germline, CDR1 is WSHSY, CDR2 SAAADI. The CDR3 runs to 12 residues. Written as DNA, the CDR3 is TGCGCCAGCGGCAGAGCGAACACTGAAGCTTTCTTT. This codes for CASGRANTEAFF.

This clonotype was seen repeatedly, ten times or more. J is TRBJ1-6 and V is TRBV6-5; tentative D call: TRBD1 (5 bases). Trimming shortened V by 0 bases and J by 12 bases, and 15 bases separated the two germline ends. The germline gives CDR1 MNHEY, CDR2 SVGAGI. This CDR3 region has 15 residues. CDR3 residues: CASSYSRMGPLPLHF. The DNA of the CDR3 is TGTGCCAGCAGTTACTCGAGGATGGGACCCTTACCCCTCCACTTT.

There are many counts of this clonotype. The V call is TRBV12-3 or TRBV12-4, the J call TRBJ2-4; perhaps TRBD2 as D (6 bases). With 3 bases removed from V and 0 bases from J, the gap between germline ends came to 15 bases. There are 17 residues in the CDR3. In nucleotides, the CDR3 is TGTGCCAGCAGTTTCGGGGGTAGCGGACTAGCCAAAAACATTCAGTACTTC. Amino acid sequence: CASSFGGSGLAKNIQYF.

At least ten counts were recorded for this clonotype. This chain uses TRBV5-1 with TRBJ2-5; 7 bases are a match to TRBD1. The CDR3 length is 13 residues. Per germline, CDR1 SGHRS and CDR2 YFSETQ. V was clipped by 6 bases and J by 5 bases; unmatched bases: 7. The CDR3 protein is CASTADRAETQYF. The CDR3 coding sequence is TGCGCCAGCACCGCAGACAGGGCCGAGACCCAGTACTTC.

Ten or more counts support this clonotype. The CDR3 DNA sequence: TGTGCCAGCAGCCAAGAGACTAGTGATTTGAGAGATACGCAGTATTTT. This codes for CASSQETSDLRDTQYF. The J gene is TRBJ2-3, the V gene TRBV3-1; a possible D gene is TRBD2 (6 bases). The V end was cut by 0 bases, the J end by 5 bases, with 15 bases between. Germline V gene sequence: CDR1 LGHDT, CDR2 YNNKEL (reference sequence). The CDR3 extends over 16 amino acids.

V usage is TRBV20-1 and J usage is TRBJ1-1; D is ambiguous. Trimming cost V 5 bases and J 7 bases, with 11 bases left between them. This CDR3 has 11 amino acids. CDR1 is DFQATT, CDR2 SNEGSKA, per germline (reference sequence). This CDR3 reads CSAADDHEAFF. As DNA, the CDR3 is TGCAGTGCTGCGGACGACCATGAAGCTTTCTTT.

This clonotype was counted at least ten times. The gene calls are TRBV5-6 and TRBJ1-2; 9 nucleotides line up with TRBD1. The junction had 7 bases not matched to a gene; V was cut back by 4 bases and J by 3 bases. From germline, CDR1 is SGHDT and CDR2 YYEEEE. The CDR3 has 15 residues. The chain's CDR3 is CASSAAGTGHYGYTF. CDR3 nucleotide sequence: TGTGCCAGCAGCGCCGCCGGGACAGGGCACTATGGCTACACCTTC.

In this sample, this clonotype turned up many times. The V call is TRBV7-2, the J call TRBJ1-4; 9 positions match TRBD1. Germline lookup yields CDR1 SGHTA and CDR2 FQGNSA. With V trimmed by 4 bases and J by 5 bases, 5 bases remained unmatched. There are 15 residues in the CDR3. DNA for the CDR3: TGTGCCAGCAGCTCCAAGGACAGGGGAAATGAAAAACTGTTTTTT. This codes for CASSSKDRGNEKLFF.

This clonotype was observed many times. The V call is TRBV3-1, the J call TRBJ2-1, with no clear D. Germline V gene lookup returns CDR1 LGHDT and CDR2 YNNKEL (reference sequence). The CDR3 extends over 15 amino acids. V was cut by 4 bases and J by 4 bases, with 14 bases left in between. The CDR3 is CASSLASAGYNEQFF. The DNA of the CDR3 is TGTGCCAGCAGCCTTGCAAGTGCTGGGTACAATGAGCAGTTCTTC.

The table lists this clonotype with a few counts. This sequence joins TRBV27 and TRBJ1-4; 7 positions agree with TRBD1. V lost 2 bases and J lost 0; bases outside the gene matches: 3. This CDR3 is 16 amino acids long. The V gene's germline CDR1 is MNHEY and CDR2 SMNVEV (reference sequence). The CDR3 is CASSLLQGATNEKLFF. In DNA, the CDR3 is TGTGCCAGCAGTTTACTCCAGGGGGCAACTAATGAAAAACTGTTTTTT.

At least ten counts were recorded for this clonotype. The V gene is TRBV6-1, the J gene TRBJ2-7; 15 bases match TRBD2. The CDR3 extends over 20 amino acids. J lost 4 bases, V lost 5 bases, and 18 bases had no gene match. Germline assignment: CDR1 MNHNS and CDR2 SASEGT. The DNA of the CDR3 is TGTGCCAGCAGTCACAAAGTAGGACTAGCGGGAGGGCCTAGTACTTACGAGCAGTACTTC. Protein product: CASSHKVGLAGGPSTYEQYF.

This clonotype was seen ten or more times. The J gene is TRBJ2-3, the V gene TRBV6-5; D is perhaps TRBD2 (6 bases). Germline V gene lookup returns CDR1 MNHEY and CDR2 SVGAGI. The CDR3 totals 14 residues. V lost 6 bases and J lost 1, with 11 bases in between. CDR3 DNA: TGTGCCAGCAGGCTAGCGACCGGCACAGATACGCAGTATTTT. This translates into CASRLATGTDTQYF.

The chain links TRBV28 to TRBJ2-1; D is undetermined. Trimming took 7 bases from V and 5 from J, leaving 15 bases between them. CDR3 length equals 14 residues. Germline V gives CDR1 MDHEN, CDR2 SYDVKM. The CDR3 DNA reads TGTGCCAGCATGCACCTCTTCCCCCACAATGAGCAGTTCTTC. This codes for CASMHLFPHNEQFF.

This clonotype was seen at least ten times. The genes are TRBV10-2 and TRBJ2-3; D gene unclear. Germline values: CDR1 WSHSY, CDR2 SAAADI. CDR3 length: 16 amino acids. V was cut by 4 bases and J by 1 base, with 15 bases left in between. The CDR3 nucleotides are TGCGCCAGCAGTGGAAGTAATAGTTACCGCACAGATACGCAGTATTTT. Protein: CASSGSNSYRTDTQYF.

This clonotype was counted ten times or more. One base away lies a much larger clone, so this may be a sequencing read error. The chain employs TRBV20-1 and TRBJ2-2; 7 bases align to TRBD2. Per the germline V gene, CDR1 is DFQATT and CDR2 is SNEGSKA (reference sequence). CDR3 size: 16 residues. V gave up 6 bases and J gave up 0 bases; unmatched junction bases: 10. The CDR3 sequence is CSAPPKGRANTGELFF. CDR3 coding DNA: TGCAGTGCGCCTCCGAAAGGGAGGGCGAACACCGGGGAGCTGTTTTTT.

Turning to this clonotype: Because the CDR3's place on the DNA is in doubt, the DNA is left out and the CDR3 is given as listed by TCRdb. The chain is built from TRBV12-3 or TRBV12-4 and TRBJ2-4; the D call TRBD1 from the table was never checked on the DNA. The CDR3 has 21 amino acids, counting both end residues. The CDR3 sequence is CASRTKGLTEAFFGQGHIQYF.